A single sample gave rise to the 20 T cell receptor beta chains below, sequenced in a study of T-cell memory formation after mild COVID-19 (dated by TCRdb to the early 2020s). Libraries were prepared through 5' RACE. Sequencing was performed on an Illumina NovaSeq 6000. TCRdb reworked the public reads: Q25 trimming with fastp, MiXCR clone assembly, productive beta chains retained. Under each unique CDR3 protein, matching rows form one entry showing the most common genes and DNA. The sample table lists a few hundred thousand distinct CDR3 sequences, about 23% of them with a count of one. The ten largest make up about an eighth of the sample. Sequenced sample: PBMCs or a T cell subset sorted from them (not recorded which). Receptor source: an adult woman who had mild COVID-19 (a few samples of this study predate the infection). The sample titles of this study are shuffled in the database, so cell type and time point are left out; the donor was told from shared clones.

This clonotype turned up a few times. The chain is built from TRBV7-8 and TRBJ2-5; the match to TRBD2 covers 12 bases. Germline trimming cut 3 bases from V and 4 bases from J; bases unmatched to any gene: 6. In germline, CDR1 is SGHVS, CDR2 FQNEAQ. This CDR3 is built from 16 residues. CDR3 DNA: TGTGCCAGCAGCTTCTTCGGACTAGCGGGAAGAGAGACCCAGTACTTC. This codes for CASSFFGLAGRETQYF. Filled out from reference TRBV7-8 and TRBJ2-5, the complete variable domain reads GAGVSQSPRYKVAKRGQDVALRCDPISGHVSLFWYQQALGQGPEFLTYFQNEAQLDKSGLPSDRFFAERPEGSVSTLKIQRTQQEDSAVYLCASSFFGLAGRETQYFGPGTRLLVL.

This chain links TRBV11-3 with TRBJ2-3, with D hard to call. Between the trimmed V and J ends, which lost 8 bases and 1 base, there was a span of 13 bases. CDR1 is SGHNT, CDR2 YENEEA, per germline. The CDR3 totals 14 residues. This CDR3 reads CASSSHRGTDTQYF. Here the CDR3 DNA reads TGTGCCAGCTCCTCCCATCGGGGCACAGATACGCAGTATTTT.

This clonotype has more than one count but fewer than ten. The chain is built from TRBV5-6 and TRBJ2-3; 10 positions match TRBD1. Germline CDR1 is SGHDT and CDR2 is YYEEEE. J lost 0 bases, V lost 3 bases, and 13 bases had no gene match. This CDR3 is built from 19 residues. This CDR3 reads CASSSPGQGPPSSTDTQYF. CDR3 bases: TGTGCCAGCAGCTCCCCGGGACAGGGGCCTCCTTCGAGCACAGATACGCAGTATTTT.

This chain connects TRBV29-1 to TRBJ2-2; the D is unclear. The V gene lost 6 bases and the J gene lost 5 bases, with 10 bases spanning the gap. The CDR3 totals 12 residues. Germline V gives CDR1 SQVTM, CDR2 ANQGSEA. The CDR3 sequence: CSVGDVTGELFF. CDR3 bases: TGCAGCGTCGGAGACGTAACCGGGGAGCTGTTTTTT.

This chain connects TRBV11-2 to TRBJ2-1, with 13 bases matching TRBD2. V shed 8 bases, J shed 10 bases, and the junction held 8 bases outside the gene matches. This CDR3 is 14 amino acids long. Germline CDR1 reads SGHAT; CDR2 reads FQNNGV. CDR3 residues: CASAGLAGSGEQFF. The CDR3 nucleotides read TGTGCCAGCGCGGGACTAGCGGGATCGGGCGAGCAGTTCTTC.

CDR3 protein: CASMRADTDTQYF. The CDR3 coding sequence is TGTGCCAGCATGCGAGCAGACACAGATACGCAGTATTTT. The rearrangement links TRBV6-1 to TRBJ2-3; D ambiguous. Trimming removed 7 bases at V and 2 bases at J, with 10 bases between. This CDR3 comprises 13 residues. Germline V gene sequence: CDR1 MNHNS, CDR2 SASEGT.

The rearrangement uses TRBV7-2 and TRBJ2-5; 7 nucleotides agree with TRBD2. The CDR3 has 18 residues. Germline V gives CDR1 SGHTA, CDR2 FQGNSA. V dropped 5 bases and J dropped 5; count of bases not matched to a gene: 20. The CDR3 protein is CASSDILLAGMGGETQYF. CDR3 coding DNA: TGTGCCAGCAGCGATATACTCCTCGCGGGGATGGGGGGGGAGACCCAGTACTTC.

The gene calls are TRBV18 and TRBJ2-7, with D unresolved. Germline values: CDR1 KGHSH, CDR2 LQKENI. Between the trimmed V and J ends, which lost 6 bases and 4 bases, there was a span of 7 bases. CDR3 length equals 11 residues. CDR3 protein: CASSSQYEQYF. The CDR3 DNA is TGTGCCAGCTCGTCACAGTACGAGCAGTACTTC.

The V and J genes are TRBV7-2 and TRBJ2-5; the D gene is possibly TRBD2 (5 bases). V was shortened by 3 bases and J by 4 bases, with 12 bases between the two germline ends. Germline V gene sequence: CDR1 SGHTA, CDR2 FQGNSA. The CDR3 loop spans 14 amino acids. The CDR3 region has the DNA TGTGCCAGCAGCTTTTTCGGCGCGGGAGAGACCCAGTACTTC. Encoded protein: CASSFFGAGETQYF.

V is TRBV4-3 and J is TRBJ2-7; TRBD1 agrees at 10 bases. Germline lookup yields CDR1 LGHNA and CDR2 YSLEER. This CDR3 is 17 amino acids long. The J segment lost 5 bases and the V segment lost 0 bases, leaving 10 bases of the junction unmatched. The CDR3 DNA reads TGCGCCAGCAGCCAAGAGGGAGCGAGGACAGGGGGTAACGAGCAGTACTTC. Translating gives CASSQEGARTGGNEQYF.

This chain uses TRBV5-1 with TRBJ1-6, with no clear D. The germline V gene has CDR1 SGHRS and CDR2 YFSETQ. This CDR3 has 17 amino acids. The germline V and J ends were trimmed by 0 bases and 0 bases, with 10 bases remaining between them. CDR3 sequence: CASSLVPQSSYNSPLHF. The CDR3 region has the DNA TGCGCCAGCAGCTTGGTTCCGCAGAGCTCCTATAATTCACCCCTCCACTTT. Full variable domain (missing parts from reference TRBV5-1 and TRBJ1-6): KAGVTQTPRYLIKTRGQQVTLSCSPISGHRSVSWYQQTPGQGLQFLFEYFSETQRNKGNFPGRFSGRQFSNSRSEMNVSTLELGDSALYLCASSLVPQSSYNSPLHFGNGTRLTVT.

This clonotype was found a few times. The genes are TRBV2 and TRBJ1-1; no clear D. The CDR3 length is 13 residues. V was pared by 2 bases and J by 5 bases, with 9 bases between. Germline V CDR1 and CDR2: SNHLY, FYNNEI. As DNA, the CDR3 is TGTGCCAGCAGTGAAATTAGGAGGACTGAAGCTTTCTTT. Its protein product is CASSEIRRTEAFF. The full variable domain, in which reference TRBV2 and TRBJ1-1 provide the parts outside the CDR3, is EPEVTQTPSHQVTQMGQEVILRCVPISNHLYFYWYRQILGQKVEFLVSFYNNEISEKSEIFDDQFSVERPDGSNFTLKIRSTKLEDSAMYFCASSEIRRTEAFFGQGTRLTVV.

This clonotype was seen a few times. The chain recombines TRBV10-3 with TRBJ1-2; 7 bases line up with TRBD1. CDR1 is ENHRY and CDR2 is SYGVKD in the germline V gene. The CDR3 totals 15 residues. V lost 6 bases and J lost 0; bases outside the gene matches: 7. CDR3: CAISGGDSANYGYTF. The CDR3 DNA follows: TGTGCCATCAGCGGGGGGGACAGCGCTAACTATGGCTACACCTTC.

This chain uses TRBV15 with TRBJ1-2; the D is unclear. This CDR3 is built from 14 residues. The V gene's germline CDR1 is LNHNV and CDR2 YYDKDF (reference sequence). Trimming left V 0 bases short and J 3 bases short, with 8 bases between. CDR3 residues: CATSRDDGDYGYTF. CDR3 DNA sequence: TGTGCCACCAGCAGAGATGATGGAGACTATGGCTACACCTTC.

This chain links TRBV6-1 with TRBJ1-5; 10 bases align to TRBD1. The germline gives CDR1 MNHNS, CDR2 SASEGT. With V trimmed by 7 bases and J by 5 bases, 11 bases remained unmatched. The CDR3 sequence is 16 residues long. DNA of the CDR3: TGTGCCAGCAAGAGTCGACCCGGGACAGGGGATCAGCCCCAGCATTTT. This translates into CASKSRPGTGDQPQHF.

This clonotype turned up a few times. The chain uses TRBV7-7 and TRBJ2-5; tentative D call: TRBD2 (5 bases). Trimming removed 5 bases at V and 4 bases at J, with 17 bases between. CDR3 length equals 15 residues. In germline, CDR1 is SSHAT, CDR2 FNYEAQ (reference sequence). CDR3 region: CASSDISVEGETQYF. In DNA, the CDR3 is TGTGCCAGCAGCGATATCTCGGTAGAGGGAGAGACCCAGTACTTC.

The CDR3, as DNA: TGTGCCACCAGTGACCCGGGACAGGGGGCTCCCGAGCAGTACTTC. It is translated as CATSDPGQGAPEQYF. This chain joins TRBV24-1 and TRBJ2-7; 12 nucleotides line up with TRBD1. The CDR3 has 15 amino acids. Unmatched junction bases numbered 6, after V lost 4 bases and J lost 6 bases. Germline V gene data show CDR1 as KGHDR and CDR2 as SFDVKD.

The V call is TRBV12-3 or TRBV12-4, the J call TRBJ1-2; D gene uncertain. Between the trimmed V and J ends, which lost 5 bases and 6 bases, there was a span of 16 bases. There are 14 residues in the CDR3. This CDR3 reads CASSLVSEYDGYTF. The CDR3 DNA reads TGTGCCAGCAGTCTCGTGAGTGAGTACGATGGCTACACCTTC.

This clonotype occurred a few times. CDR3 protein: CASSQERQARNYGYTF. CDR3 DNA sequence: TGTGCCAGCAGCCAAGAAAGACAGGCGCGAAACTATGGCTACACCTTC. The chain combines TRBV4-2 with TRBJ1-2; perhaps TRBD1 as D (6 bases). Germline CDR1 and CDR2: LGHNA and YNFKEQ. Trimming stripped 0 bases from V and 2 bases from J, with 13 bases between. The CDR3 covers 16 residues.

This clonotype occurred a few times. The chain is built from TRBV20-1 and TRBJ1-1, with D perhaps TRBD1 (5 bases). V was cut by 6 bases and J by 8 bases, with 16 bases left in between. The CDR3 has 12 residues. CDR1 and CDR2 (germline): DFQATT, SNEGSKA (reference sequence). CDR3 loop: CSATGTPIEAFF. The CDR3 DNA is TGCAGTGCCACCGGGACGCCAATAGAAGCTTTCTTT.